This passage covers 17 T cell receptor beta chains from one sample sequenced in a study of T cells expressing NK-cell markers. TCRdb reprocessed the 5' RACE reads and keeps a single row for each CDR3 protein, giving no DNA. This sample carries over 150,000 distinct CDR3 sequences, with roughly 35% going to the ten biggest clones. Sequenced input: blood T cells: a sorted CD56 or NKG2C T cell subset, CD4+ or CD8+ T cells, or bulk PBMC T cells (not recorded which). The receptor source for this set is a woman between 45 and 60 years old in good health.

The chain has TRBV3-1 and TRBJ2-7; TCRdb returns TRBD1, unconfirmable since there is no DNA. Looked up from germline, CDR1 is LGHDT and CDR2 is YNNKEL (reference sequence). CDR3 length equals 15 residues. CDR3 amino acids: CASSQEGTGTYEQYF.

The chain is built from TRBV5-1 and TRBJ2-1; TCRdb designates TRBD2, a call that cannot be tested without DNA. This CDR3 is 16 amino acids long. Germline-derived CDR1 and CDR2 are SGHRS and YFSETQ. CDR3 in amino acids: CASSFWTSGSLNEQFF.

J is TRBJ2-1 and V is TRBV3-1; TCRdb calls TRBD2, which cannot be checked without DNA. Germline V gene data show CDR1 as LGHDT and CDR2 as YNNKEL (reference sequence). CDR3 length: 16 amino acids. The CDR3 loop reads CASSQPLAGGPYEQFF.

This rearrangement joins TRBV24-1 to TRBJ2-1; as DNA is missing, the TRBD1 call by TCRdb cannot be tested. The CDR3 loop spans 11 amino acids. Germline loops: CDR1 KGHDR, CDR2 SFDVKD. The CDR3: CATTGKNEQFF.

The chain couples TRBV5-1 to TRBJ2-3; the TCRdb call, TRBD1, lacks DNA for checking. The CDR3 length is 15 residues. Germline CDR1 SGHRS, CDR2 YFSETQ. This chain's CDR3 is CASSLVQGETDTQYF.

The gene calls are TRBV5-8 and TRBJ2-2; absent DNA, TCRdb's TRBD1 call cannot be checked. From germline, CDR1 is SGHTS and CDR2 YDEGEE. The CDR3 has 16 residues. CDR3 amino acids: CASSTEQGWITGELFF.

The chain has TRBV3-1 and TRBJ2-6. Looked up from germline, CDR1 is LGHDT and CDR2 is YNNKEL (reference sequence). The CDR3 runs 17 residues. Here the CDR3 reads CASSQDGYPSGANVLTF.

The rearrangement links TRBV19 to TRBJ2-1. The CDR3 contains 11 residues. The germline V gene encodes CDR1 LNHDA and CDR2 SQIVND (reference sequence). The CDR3 spells CATHRGNEQFF.

The chain joins TRBV15 to TRBJ2-5; TCRdb selects TRBD2, and the lack of DNA leaves this call unchecked. CDR1 is LNHNV and CDR2 is YYDKDF in the germline V gene (reference sequence). The length of the CDR3 is 16 residues. This CDR3 reads CATSRGEEGAQETQYF.

This chain links TRBV27 with TRBJ2-7; TCRdb proposes TRBD1, but this gene call is untestable without DNA. The CDR3 is 15 residues long. Per the germline V gene, CDR1 is MNHEY and CDR2 is SMNVEV (reference sequence). The CDR3 loop is CASSPIDGTTYEQYF.

The gene calls are TRBV24-1 and TRBJ2-3. The germline V gene has CDR1 KGHDR and CDR2 SFDVKD. The CDR3 loop spans 16 amino acids. The CDR3 protein is CATSDLQGWGTDTQYF.

The rearrangement links TRBV5-5 to TRBJ2-6; TCRdb's D call, TRBD2, is unchecked because there is no DNA. Germline assignment: CDR1 SGHKS and CDR2 YYEKEE (reference sequence). The CDR3 spans 19 residues. This CDR3 is CASSLGPGPNYSGANVLTF.

The chain recombines TRBV24-1 with TRBJ2-2. The CDR3 is 15 amino acids. CDR1 and CDR2 (germline): KGHDR, SFDVKD. The CDR3 sequence is CATSDPDMNTGELFF.

This rearrangement joins TRBV12-5 to TRBJ1-2; TCRdb selects TRBD1, and the lack of DNA leaves this call unchecked. The CDR3 is 17 amino acids. Per the germline V gene, CDR1 is LGHNT and CDR2 is FRNRAP. CDR3 in amino acids: CASGLVDGTVDIYGYTF.

This chain uses TRBV24-1 with TRBJ2-1. The CDR3 extends over 15 amino acids. The germline V gene has CDR1 KGHDR and CDR2 SFDVKD. CDR3 sequence: CATESHRFSYNEQFF.

CDR3: CASSPPEARDTEAFF. This chain connects TRBV12-3 or TRBV12-4 to TRBJ1-1. This CDR3 has 15 amino acids.

The chain employs TRBV12-5 and TRBJ2-2; lacking DNA, the TRBD1 call made by TCRdb goes unchecked. This CDR3 is built from 16 residues. CDR1 is LGHNT and CDR2 is FRNRAP in the germline V gene. CDR3 protein: CASAPPGVSVYGELFF.